These 3 T cell receptor beta chains were all obtained from the same sample, sequenced in a study of T cell responses to AZD1222 COVID-19 vaccine. Generated by immunoSEQ multiplex PCR, the TCRdb table keeps only in-frame clones and is missing some. Of 120,000 or so clones listed, 70% to 90% were seen once; the top ten hold over 4.5%. Sample: peripheral blood, taken on day 0 of AZD1222 vaccination. The receptors derive from an adult in good health.

This clone came up a few times. The gene calls are TRBV6-5 and TRBJ2-1, with 12 bases fitting TRBD2. The germline V gene encodes CDR1 MNHEY and CDR2 SVGAGI. The CDR3 has 15 amino acids. The V and J ends lost 6 bases and 4 bases, in that order; junction bases with no gene match: 4. Here the CDR3 reads CASRRLAGEYNEQFF. The CDR3 coding sequence is TGTGCCAGCAGGAGACTAGCGGGGGAGTACAATGAGCAGTTCTTC.

This chain connects TRBV2 to TRBJ1-6, with a weak D call TRBD1 (6 bases). The CDR3 spans 15 residues. Between the trimmed V and J ends, which lost 2 bases and 5 bases, there was a span of 10 bases. CDR1 is SNHLY, CDR2 FYNNEI, per germline. CDR3 in amino acids: CASSEYQGNNSPLHF. For the CDR3, the DNA is TGTGCCAGCAGTGAATATCAGGGGAATAATTCACCCCTCCACTTT.

CDR3 sequence: CASSQNINSPLHF. DNA of the CDR3: TGCGCCAGCAGCCAAAACATAAATTCACCCCTCCACTTT. The chain has TRBV4-3 and TRBJ1-6; the D is unclear. CDR1 and CDR2 from the germline V gene are LGHNA and YSLEER. V lost 2 bases and J lost 7, with 6 bases in between. The CDR3 extends over 13 amino acids.